The present TCR beta chain was sequenced within a study of regulatory T cells in long-lasting Graves disease (dated by TCRdb to the early 2020s). Regarding the complete study: Persistent Graves' disease meant more than 5 years of antithyroid drug treatment with TSH receptor autoantibodies that stayed positive. This study used TCR sequencing and RNA sequencing of peripheral blood to compare persistent Graves' disease patients against newly diagnosed Graves' disease patients. The study took place in China and was registered as a clinical trial. A total of roughly 33 samples were covered by TCR sequencing, comprising about 13 persistent and around 20 newly diagnosed Graves' disease patients. Persistent Graves' disease patients in the clinical cohort had taken antithyroid drugs for roughly 10 years on average.

What the research found in general, with its limitations: Persistent Graves' disease patients showed lower TCR Shannon entropy and fewer highly expanded clones than newly diagnosed patients, suggesting clonal expansion. The small sample size was acknowledged by the authors as a limitation that may reduce accuracy. Persistent patients shared more public clonotypes among themselves (around 3,000) than newly diagnosed patients did (more than 950). Persistent disease showed preferential use of TRBV28, TRBJ1-2 and TRBJ2-5, whereas newly diagnosed disease favored TRBV20-1 and TRBJ2-1. The study examined only peripheral blood because the primary lesion, thyroid tissue, could not be accessed. Sequencing and analysis were limited to the TCR beta chain.

Preparation of the library involved multiplex PCR. The sequencer was an Illumina HiSeq 4000. To build TCR beta libraries, CDR3 regions were amplified by Arm-PCR using iRepertoire HTBI primers. PCR products were gel purified before sequencing. The authors processed their data as follows. Gene usage analysis of CDR3 amino acid clonotypes used the 62 TRBV and about 15 TRBJ segments found across samples. Filtered high-quality paired reads were merged into contigs using COPE and FqMerger. BLAST was used to align contigs to the IMGT TRBV, TRBD and TRBJ reference genes, and CDR3 was defined following IMGT. Any clonotype with a frequency above 0.1% was counted as a highly expanded clone. Shannon entropy served as the measure of repertoire diversity, while the Gini coefficient captured V-J evenness. A clonotype found in more than one individual was treated as public. TCRdb cleaned the public reads at Q25 with fastp, built clones with MiXCR and kept in-frame beta chains. Rows with one shared CDR3 protein collapse into an entry with the most common genes and DNA. The V and J calls and clone size are TCRdb's, not the authors'. The sample table lists roughly 700,000 distinct CDR3 sequences, approximately 29% of them with a count of one. Roughly 46% of the sample lies in the top ten.

This clonotype has at least ten counts. It lacks a known antigen. Base qualities are not provided; no much larger clone lies one nucleotide away. From the germline V gene, CDR1 is MDHEN and CDR2 is SYDVKM. Taken from cysteine to phenylalanine, the CDR3 has 15 residues. Solely the CDR3 DNA is kept, with 45 bases framed from the first base. V is pruned by 1 base and J by 5 bases, leaving 3 bases of the junction without a gene match. The sample's time point label, in plain terms: persistent/refractory GD, antithyroid drugs over 5 years with positive TRAb. For both TCR sequencing and RNA sequencing, RNA was extracted from PBMCs in TRIzol. Graves' disease was diagnosed according to American Thyroid Association guidelines. Recruitment of patients was carried out at an endocrinology department in Xi'an, China. Each patient gave approximately 10 milliliters of peripheral blood, collected in an EDTA anticoagulant tube. Ficoll Paque Plus density gradient separation was used to isolate PBMCs, and no additional T cell sorting was done. An Agilent 2100 Bioanalyzer and agarose gel were used to check RNA quality, while a NanoDrop 2000 measured RNA concentration.

Source: peripheral blood mononuclear cells (PBMCs), taken when the disease was refractory, from a patient treated with antithyroid drugs. The rearrangement joined TRBV28 to TRBJ1-2; 11 bases in the middle match TRBD1. The sequence was collected from a female donor with Graves disease. The CDR3 has the sequence CASSLSGDRGYGYTF. The nucleotides are TGTGCCAGCAGTTTATCAGGGGACAGGGGGTATGGCTACACCTTC.